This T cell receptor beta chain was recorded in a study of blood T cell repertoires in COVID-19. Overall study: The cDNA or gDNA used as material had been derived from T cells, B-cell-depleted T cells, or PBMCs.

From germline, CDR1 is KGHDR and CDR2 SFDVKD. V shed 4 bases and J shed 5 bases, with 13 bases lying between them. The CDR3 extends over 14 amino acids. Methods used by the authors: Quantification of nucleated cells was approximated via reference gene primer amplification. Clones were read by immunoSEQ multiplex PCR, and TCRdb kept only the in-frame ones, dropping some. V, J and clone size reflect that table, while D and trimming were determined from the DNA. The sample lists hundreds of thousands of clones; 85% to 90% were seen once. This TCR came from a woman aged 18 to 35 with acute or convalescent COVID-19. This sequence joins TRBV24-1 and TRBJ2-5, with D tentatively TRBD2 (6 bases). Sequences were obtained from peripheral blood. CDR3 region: CATSETRGGETQYF. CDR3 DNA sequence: TGTGCCACCAGTGAGACACGCGGAGGGGAGACCCAGTACTTC.